Below, one T cell receptor (beta chain) is given with its context. Its antigen is still unknown. This specimen belongs to a study of cytomegalovirus exposure and HLA in healthy donors. Study findings and constraints: There were some public TCRs occurring in many donors, but most TCR sequences were rare. Cytomegalovirus association was listed for about 150 TCR beta chains. That first-cohort TCR clusters tended to co-occur in the 90 to 150 validation repertoires was found in a later analysis.

The table came from immunoSEQ multiplex PCR; TCRdb's copy has only in-frame clones and leaves some out. The sample carries 150,000 or so clones, roughly 91% recorded once. The donors were part of the validation cohort, which consisted of under 150 subjects and was separate from the first cohort of hundreds of subjects. The CDR3 sequence is 16 residues long. The germline CDR1 and CDR2 sequences are SGHAT and FQNNGV. With 1 base removed from V and 8 bases from J, the gap between germline ends came to 18 bases. The source of this sequence is a young woman in good health and CMV-seropositive. The chain links TRBV11-2 to TRBJ2-1; a weak D match, TRBD2 (5 bases). Material: PBMCs. The CDR3 region is CASSLGRLEGIDEQFF. The CDR3 nucleotides are TGTGCCAGCAGCTTAGGACGCCTAGAGGGAATCGATGAGCAGTTCTTC.